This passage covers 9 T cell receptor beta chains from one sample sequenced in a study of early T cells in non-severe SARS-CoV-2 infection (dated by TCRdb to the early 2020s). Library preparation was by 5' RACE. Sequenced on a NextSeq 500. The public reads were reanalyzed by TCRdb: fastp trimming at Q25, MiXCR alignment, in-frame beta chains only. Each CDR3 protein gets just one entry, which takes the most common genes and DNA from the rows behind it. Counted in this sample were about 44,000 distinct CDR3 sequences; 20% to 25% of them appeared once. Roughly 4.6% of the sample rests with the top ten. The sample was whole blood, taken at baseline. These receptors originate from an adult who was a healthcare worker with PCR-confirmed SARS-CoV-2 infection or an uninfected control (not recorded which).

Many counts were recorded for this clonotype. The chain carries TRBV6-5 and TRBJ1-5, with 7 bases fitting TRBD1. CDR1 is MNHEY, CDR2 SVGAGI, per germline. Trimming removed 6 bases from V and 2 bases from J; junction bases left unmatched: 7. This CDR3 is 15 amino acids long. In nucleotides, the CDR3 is TGTGCCAGCAGATCCCTTACAGGGGGCAATCAGCCCCAGCATTTT. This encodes CASRSLTGGNQPQHF.

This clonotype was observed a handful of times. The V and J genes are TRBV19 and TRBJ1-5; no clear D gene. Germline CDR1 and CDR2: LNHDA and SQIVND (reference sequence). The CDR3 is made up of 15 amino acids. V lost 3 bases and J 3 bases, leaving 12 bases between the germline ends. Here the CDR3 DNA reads TGTGCCAGTAGTATGGCGGCGGAGTCCAATCAGCCCCAGCATTTT. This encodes CASSMAAESNQPQHF. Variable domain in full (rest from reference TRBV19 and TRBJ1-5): DGGITQSPKYLFRKEGQNVTLSCEQNLNHDAMYWYRQDPGQGLRLIYYSQIVNDFQKGDIAEGYSVSREKKESFPLTVTSAQKNPTAFYLCASSMAAESNQPQHFGDGTRLSIL.

CDR3 coding DNA: TGTGCCAGCTCACCCTTGGAAGGGGGCCACACTGAAGCTTTCTTT. Amino acid sequence: CASSPLEGGHTEAFF. This chain links TRBV18 with TRBJ1-1; TRBD1 agrees at 7 bases. After removal of 3 bases from V and 3 bases from J, the junction contained 7 bases not matched to a gene. CDR3 length equals 15 residues. CDR1 is KGHSH and CDR2 is LQKENI in the germline V gene.

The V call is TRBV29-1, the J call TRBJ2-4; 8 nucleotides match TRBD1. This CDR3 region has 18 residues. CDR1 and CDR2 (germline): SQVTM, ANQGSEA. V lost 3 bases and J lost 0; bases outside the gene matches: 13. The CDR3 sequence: CSVERETGDVLAKNIQYF. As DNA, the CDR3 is TGCAGCGTTGAGAGGGAGACAGGGGACGTGTTAGCCAAAAACATTCAGTACTTC.

This CDR3 reads CASSKAAGAYTGELFF. The CDR3 DNA reads as TGTGCCAGCAGCAAAGCTGCAGGGGCGTACACCGGGGAGCTGTTTTTT. The chain has TRBV21-1 and TRBJ2-2; no check of the table's D call, TRBD1, against the DNA was made. TRBV21-1 represents a pseudogene. The CDR3 extends over 16 amino acids.

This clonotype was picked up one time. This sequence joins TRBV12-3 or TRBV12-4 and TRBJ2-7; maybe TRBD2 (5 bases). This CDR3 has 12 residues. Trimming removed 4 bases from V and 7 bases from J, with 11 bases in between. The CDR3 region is CASSSRVAEQYF. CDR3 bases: TGTGCCAGCAGTTCAAGGGTAGCGGAGCAGTACTTC.

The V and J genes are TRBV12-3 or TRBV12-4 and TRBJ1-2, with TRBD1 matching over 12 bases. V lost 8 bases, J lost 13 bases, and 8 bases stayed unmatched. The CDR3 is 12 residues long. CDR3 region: CASEGGQGAPTF. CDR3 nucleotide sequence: TGTGCCAGCGAAGGGGGACAGGGGGCGCCCACCTTC.

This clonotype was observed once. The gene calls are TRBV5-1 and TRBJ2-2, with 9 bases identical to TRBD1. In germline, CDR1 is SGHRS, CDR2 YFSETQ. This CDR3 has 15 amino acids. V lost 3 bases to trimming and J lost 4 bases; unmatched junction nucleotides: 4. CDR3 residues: CASSSRTGVTGELFF. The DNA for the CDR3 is TGCGCCAGCAGCTCCCGGACAGGGGTCACCGGGGAGCTGTTTTTT.

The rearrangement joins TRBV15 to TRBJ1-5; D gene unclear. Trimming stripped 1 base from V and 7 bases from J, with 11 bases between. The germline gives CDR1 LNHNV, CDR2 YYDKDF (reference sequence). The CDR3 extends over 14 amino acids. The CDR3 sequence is CATSRVALGQPQHF. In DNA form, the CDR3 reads TGTGCCACCAGCAGAGTGGCCCTGGGGCAGCCCCAGCATTTT.